This T cell receptor beta chain originates from a study of blood T cell repertoires in COVID-19. Study-wide context: Spain, Italy and the United States supplied samples that represented acute and convalescent COVID-19.

This clone has more than one count but fewer than ten. CDR3 size: 15 residues. Unmatched junction bases numbered 6, after V lost 5 bases and J lost 6 bases. Per germline, CDR1 SGHNT and CDR2 YENEEA. The protocol was immunoSEQ multiplex PCR, while the TCRdb copy is restricted to in-frame clones and leaves out a portion. The sample has about 260,000 clones, about 86% seen once. The J gene is TRBJ2-2, the V gene TRBV11-3; 10 nucleotides agree with TRBD1. The sequenced sample consisted of PBMCs or T cells enriched from blood (not recorded which). The TCR was taken from a man aged 30 to 39 with acute COVID-19. In DNA, the CDR3 is TGTGCCAGCAGCACGACAGGGGGCGGGTCCGGGGAGCTGTTTTTT. It is translated as CASSTTGGGSGELFF.